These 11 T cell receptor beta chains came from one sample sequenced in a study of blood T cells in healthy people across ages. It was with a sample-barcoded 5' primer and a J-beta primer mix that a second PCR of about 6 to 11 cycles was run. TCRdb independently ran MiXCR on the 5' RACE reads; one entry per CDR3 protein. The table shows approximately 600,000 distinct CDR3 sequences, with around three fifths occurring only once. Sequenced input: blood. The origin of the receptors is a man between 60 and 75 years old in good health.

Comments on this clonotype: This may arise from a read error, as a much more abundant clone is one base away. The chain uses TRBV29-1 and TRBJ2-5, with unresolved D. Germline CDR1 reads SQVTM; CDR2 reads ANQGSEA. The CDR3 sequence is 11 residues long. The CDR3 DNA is TGCAGCGTTGAAGATCGAGAGTCCCAGTACTTC. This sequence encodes CSVEDRESQYF.

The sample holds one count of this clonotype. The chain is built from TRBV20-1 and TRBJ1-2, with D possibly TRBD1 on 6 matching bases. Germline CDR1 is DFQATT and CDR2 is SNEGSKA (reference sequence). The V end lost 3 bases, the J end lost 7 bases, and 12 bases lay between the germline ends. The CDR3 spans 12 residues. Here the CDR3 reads CSASRAGAGYTF. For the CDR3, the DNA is TGCAGTGCTAGTCGGGCAGGGGCTGGCTACACCTTC.

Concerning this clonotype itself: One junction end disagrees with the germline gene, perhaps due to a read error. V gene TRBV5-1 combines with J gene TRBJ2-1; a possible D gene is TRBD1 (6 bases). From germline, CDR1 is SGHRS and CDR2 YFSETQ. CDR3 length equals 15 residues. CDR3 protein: CTSEASGTRYNEQFF. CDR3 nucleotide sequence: TGCACCAGCGAGGCTTCCGGGACAAGATACAATGAGCAGTTCTTC.

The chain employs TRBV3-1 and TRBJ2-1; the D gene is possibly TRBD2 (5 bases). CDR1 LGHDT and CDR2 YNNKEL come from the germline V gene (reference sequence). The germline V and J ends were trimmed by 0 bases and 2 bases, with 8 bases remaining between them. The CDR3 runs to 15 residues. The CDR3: CASSQDLAPYNEQFF. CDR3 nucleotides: TGTGCCAGCAGCCAAGATCTAGCCCCCTACAATGAGCAGTTCTTC.

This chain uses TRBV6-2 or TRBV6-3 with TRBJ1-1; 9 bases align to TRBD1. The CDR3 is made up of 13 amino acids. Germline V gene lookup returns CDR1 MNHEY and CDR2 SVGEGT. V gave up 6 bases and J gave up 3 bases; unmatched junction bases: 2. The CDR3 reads CASRQGAYTEAFF. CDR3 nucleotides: TGTGCCAGCAGACAGGGGGCGTACACTGAAGCTTTCTTT.

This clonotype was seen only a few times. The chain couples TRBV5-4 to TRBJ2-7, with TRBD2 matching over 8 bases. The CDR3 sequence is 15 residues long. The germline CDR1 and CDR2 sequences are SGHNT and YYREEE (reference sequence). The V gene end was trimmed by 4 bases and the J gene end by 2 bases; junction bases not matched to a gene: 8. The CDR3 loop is CASSPGGERTYEQYF. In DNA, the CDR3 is TGTGCCAGCAGCCCCGGGGGGGAGCGAACCTACGAGCAGTACTTC.

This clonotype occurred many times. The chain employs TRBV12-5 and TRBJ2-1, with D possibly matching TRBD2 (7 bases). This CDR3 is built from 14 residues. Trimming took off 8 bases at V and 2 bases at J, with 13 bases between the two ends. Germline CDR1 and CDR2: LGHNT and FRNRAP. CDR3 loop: CASLTGGAYNEQFF. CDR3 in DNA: TGTGCTAGTTTAACGGGGGGCGCCTACAATGAGCAGTTCTTC.

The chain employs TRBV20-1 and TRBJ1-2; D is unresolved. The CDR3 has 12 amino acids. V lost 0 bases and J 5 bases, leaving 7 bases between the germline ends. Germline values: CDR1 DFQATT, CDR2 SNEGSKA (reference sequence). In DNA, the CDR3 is TGCAGTGCTAGAGATTCCTCATATGGCTACACCTTC. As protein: CSARDSSYGYTF.

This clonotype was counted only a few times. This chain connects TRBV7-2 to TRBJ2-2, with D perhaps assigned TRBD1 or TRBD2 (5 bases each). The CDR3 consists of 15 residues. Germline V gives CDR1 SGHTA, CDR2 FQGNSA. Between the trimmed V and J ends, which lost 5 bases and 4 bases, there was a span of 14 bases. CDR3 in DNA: TGTGCCAGCAGCATAGAATGGGGACGCACCGGGGAGCTGTTTTTT. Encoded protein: CASSIEWGRTGELFF.

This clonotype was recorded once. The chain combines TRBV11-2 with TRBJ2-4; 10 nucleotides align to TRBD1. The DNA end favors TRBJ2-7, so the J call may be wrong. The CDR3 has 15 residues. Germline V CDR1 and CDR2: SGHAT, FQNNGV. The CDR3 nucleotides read TGTGCCAGCAGCTTAGTGACAGGGGGCTTCTACGAGCAGTACTTC. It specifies CASSLVTGGFYEQYF.

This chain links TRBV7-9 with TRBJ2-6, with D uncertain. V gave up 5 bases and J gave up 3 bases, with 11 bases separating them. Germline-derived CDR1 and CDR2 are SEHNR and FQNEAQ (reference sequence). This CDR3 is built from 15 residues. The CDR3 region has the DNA TGTGCCAGCAGCAGACGAGCAGTTGGGGCCAACGTCCTGACTTTC. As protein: CASSRRAVGANVLTF.